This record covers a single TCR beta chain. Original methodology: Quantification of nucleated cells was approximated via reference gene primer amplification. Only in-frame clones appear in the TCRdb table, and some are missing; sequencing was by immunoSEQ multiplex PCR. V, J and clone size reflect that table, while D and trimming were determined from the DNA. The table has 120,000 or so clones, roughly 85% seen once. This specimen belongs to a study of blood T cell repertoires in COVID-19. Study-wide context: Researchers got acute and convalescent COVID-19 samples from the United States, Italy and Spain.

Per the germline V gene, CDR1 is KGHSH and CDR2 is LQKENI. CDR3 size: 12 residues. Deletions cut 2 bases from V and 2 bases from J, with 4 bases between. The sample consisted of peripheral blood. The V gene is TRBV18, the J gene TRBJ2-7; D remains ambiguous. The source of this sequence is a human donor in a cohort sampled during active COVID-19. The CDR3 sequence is CASSPETYEQYF. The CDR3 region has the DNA TGTGCCAGCTCACCAGAGACCTACGAGCAGTACTTC.